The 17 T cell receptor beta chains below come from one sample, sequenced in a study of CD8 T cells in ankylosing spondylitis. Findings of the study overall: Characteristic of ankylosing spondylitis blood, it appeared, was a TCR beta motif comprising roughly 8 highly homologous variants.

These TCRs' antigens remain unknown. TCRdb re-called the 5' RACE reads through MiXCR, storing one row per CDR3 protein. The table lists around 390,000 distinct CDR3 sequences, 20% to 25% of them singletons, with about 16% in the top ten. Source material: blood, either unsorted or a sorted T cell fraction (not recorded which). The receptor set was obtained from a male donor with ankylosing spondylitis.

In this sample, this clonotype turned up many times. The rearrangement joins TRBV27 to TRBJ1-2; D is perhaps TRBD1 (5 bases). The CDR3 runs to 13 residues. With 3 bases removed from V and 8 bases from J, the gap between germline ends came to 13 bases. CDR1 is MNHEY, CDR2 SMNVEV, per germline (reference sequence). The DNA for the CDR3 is TGTGCCAGCAGTTTCAGCCAGGGTGTCGGCTACACCTTC. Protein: CASSFSQGVGYTF.

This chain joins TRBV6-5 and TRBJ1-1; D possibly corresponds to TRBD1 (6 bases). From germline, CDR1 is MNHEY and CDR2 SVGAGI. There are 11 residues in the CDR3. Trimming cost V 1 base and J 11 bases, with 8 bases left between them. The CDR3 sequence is CASSYWGGAFF. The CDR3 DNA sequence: TGTGCCAGCAGTTACTGGGGGGGCGCTTTCTTT.

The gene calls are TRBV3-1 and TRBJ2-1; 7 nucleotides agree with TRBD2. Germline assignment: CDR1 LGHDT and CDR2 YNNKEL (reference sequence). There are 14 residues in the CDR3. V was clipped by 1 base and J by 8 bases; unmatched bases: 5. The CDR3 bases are TGTGCCAGCAGCCAAGGACTAGCTTATCATGAGCAGTTCTTC. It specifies CASSQGLAYHEQFF.

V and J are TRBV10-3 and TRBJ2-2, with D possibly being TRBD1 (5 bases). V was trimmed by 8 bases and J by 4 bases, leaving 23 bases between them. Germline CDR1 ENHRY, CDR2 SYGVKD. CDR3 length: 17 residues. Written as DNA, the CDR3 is TGTGCCATCCCACACCCGCGCGTCGAGCAGGGCACCGGGGAGCTGTTTTTT. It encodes CAIPHPRVEQGTGELFF.

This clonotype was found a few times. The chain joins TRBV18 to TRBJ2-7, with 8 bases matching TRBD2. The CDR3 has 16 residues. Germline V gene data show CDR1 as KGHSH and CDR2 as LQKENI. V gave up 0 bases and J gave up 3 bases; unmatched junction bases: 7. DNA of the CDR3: TGTGCCAGCTCACCACCGATCGGGGGGGCGATCTACGAGCAGTACTTC. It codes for CASSPPIGGAIYEQYF. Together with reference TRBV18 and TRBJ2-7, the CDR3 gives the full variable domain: NAGVMQNPRHLVRRRGQEARLRCSPMKGHSHVYWYRQLPEEGLKFMVYLQKENIIDESGMPKERFSAEFPKEGPSILRIQQVVRGDSAAYFCASSPPIGGAIYEQYFGPGTRLTVT.

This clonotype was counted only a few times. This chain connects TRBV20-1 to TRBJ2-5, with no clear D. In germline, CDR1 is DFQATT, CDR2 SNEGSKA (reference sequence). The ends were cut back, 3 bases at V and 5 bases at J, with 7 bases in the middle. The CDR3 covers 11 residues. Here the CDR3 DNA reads TGCAGTGCTAGTGTACGGGAGACCCAGTACTTC. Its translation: CSASVRETQYF.

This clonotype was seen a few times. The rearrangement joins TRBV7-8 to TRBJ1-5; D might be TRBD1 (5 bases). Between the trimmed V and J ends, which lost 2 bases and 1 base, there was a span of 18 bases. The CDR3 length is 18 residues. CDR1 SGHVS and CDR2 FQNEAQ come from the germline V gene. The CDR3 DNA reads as TGTGCCAGCAGCTTACACCGGGCGGGGGAGTTGAGCAATCAGCCCCAGCATTTT. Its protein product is CASSLHRAGELSNQPQHF.

CDR3 in DNA: TGTGCCAGCAGTCCCCCCGGTGTTCAGCCCCAGCATTTT. This encodes CASSPPGVQPQHF. The chain combines TRBV28 with TRBJ1-5; D call uncertain. Germline CDR1 reads MDHEN; CDR2 reads SYDVKM. Trimming pared 5 bases from V and 6 bases from J, leaving 11 bases between. There are 13 residues in the CDR3.

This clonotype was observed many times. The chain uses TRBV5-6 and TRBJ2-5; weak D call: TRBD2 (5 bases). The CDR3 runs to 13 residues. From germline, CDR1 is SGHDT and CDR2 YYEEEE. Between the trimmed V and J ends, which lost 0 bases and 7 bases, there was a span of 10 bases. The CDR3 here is CASSLERVGTQYF. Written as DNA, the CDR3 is TGTGCCAGCAGCTTGGAGAGGGTAGGGACCCAGTACTTC.

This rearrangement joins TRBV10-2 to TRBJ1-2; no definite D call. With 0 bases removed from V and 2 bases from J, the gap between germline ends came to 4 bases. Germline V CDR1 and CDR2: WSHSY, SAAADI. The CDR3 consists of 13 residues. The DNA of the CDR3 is TGCGCCAGCAGTGAGTCACGGAACTATGGCTACACCTTC. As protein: CASSESRNYGYTF.

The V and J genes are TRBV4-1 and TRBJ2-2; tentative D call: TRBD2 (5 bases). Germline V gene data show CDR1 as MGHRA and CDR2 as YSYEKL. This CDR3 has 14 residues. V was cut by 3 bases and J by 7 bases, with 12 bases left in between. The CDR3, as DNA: TGCGCCAGCAGCCAGAGAGGGCGAGGCGGGGAGCTGTTTTTT. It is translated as CASSQRGRGGELFF.

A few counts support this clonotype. The CDR3 region is CASSQGTSGIYEQYF. The CDR3 nucleotides read TGCGCCAGCAGCCAAGGGACTAGCGGGATTTACGAGCAGTACTTC. This chain connects TRBV4-3 to TRBJ2-7, with 12 bases identical to TRBD2. With 1 base clipped from V and 4 bases from J, the junction kept 2 bases outside the gene matches. The CDR3 contains 15 residues. Germline CDR1 is LGHNA and CDR2 is YSLEER.

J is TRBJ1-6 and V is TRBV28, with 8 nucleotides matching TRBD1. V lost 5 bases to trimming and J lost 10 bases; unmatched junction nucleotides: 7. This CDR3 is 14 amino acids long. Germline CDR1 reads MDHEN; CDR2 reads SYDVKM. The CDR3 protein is CASSPSTGESPLHF. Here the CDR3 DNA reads TGTGCCAGCAGTCCGTCGACAGGGGAATCACCCCTCCACTTT.

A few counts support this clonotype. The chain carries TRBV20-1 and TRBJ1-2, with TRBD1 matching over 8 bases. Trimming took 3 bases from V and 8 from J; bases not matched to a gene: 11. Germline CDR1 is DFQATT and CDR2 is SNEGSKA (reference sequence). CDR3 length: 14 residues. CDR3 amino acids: CSARTGVEGLGYTF. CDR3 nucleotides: TGCAGTGCTAGGACAGGGGTTGAGGGCTTGGGCTACACCTTC.

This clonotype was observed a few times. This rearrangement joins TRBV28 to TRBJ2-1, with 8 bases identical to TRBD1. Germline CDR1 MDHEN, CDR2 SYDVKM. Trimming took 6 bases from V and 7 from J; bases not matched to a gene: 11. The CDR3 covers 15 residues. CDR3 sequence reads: CASSSSGQGRNEQFF. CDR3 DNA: TGTGCCAGCAGCTCCTCCGGACAGGGCCGGAATGAGCAGTTCTTC. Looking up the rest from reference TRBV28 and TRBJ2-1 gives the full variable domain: DVKVTQSSRYLVKRTGEKVFLECVQDMDHENMFWYRQDPGLGLRLIYFSYDVKMKEKGDIPEGYSVSREKKERFSLILESASTNQTSMYLCASSSSGQGRNEQFFGPGTRLTVL.

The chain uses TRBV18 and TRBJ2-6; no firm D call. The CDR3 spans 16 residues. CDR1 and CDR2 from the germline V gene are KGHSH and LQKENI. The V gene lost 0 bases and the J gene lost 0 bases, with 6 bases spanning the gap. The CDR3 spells CASSPPRSSGANVLTF. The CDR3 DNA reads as TGTGCCAGCTCACCACCGAGAAGCTCTGGGGCCAACGTCCTGACTTTC.

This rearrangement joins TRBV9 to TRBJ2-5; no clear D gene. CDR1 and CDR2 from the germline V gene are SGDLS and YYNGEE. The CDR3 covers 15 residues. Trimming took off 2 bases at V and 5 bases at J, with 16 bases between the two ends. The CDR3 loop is CASSVWTQTKETQYF. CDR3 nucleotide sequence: TGTGCCAGCAGCGTCTGGACCCAGACGAAGGAGACCCAGTACTTC.